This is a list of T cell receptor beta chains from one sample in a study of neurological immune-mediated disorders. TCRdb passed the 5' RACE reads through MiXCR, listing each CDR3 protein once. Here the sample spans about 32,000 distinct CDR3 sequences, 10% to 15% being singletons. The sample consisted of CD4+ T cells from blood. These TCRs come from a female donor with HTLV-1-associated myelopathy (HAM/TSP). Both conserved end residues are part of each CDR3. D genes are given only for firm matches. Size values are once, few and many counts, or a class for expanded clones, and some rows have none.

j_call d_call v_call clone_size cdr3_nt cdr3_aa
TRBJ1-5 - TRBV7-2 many TGTGCCAGCAACTTATATATATCCAGCAATCAGCCCCAGCATTTT CASNLYISSNQPQHF
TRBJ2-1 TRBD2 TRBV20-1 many TGCAGTGCTAGACCCTCAGCGGGGGGAAGGGATGAGCAGTTCTTC CSARPSAGGRDEQFF
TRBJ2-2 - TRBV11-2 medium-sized TGTGCCAGCAGCCCCGACCGGGCAGCTACCGGGGAGCTGTTTTTT CASSPDRAATGELFF
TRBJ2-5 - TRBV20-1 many TGCAGTGCCAAACATGGAGAGACCCAGTACTTC CSAKHGETQYF
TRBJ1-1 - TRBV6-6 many TGTGCCAGCAGCCGGATTGGGGCCGAAACTGAAGCTTTCTTT CASSRIGAETEAFF
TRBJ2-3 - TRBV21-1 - TGTGCCAGAGGGGGGAGCACAGATACGCAGTATTTT CARGGSTDTQYF
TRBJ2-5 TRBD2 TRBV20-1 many TGCAGTGCCCGCGGAGTTACTAGCGGGGGGGCCAGGTGGCAAGAGACCCAGTACTTC CSARGVTSGGARWQETQYF
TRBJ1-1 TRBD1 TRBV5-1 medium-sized TGCGCCAGCAGCTCCGGGACAGGGGGCACTGAAGCTTTCTTT CASSSGTGGTEAFF
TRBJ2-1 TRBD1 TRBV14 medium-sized TGTGCCAGCAGCCAAGGGGAAGGGGGACAGTTAACCTACAATGAGCAGTTCTTC CASSQGEGGQLTYNEQFF
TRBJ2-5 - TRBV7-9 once TGTGCCAGCGTGGACTACCAAGAGACCCAGTACTTC CASVDYQETQYF
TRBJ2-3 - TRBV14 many TGTGCCAGCAGCCAAGCGGGAGTAGATACGCAGTATTTT CASSQAGVDTQYF
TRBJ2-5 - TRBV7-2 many TGTGCCAGCAGCTTCCCCCCTGAGACCCAGTACTTC CASSFPPETQYF
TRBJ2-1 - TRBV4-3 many TGCGCCAGCAGCCAACTCCTGAGCTCCTACAATGAGCAGTTCTTC CASSQLLSSYNEQFF
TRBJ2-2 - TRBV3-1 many TGTGCCAGCAGCCGGAGAGGGGGGGTAACCGGGGAGCTGTTTTTT CASSRRGGVTGELFF
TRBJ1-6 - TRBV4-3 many TGCGCCAGCAGCCAAGATAAAAAAGGAGGGTCACCCCTCCACTTT CASSQDKKGGSPLHF
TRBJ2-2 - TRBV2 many TGTGCCGGGTCGGGGGTGAACACCGGGGAGCTGTTTTTT CAGSGVNTGELFF
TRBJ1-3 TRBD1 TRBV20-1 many TGCAGCGCTGCGACAGGGGCTCCCTCTGGAAACACCATATATTTT CSAATGAPSGNTIYF
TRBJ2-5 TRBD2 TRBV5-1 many TGCGCCAGCGGGGGGGGACTAGCCGGAGAGACCCAGTACTTC CASGGGLAGETQYF
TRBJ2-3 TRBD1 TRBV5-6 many TGTGCCAGCAGCCCCCGACAGGGGAGAGATACGCAGTATTTT CASSPRQGRDTQYF
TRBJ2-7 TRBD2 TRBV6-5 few TGTGCCAGCAGTAGAATAACTAGCGGGAGAAGGGAGCAGTACTTC CASSRITSGRREQYF
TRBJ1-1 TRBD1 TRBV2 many TGTGCCAGCATCCAGGGGGTGAACACTGAAGCTTTCTTT CASIQGVNTEAFF
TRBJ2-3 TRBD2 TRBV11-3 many TGTGCCAGCAGCCCAGGACTAGCGGGGGGGCTAAACACAGATACGCAGTATTTT CASSPGLAGGLNTDTQYF